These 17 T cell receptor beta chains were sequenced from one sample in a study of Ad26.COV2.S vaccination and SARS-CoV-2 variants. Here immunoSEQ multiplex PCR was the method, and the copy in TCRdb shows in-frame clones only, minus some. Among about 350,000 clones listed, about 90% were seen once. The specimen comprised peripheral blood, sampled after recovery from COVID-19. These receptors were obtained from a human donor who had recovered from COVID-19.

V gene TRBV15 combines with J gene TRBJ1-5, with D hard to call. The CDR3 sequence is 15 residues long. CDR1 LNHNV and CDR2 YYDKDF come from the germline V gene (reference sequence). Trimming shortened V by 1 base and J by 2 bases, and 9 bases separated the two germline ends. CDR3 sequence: CATSRGDLGNQPQHF. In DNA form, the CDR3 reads TGTGCCACCAGCAGAGGCGACTTAGGCAATCAGCCCCAGCATTTT.

CDR3 DNA: TGTGCCAGCACCGTACAGGGCTCCTACGAGCAGTACTTC. It yields the protein CASTVQGSYEQYF. V and J are TRBV6-1 and TRBJ2-7; a possible D gene is TRBD1 (6 bases). The V gene's germline CDR1 is MNHNS and CDR2 SASEGT. The CDR3 sequence is 13 residues long. Deletions cut 7 bases from V and 0 bases from J, with 10 bases between.

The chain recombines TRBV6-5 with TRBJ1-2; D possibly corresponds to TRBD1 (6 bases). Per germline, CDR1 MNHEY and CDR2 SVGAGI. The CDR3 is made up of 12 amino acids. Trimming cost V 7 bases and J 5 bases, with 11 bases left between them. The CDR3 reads CASNREGYGYTF. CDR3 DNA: TGTGCCAGCAACAGGGAAGGGTATGGCTACACCTTC.

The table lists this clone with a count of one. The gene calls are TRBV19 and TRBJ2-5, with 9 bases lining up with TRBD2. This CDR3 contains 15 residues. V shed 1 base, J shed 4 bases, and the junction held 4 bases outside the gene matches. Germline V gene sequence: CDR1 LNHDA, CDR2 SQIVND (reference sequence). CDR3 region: CASSIGGTSPETQYF. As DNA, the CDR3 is TGTGCCAGTAGTATAGGCGGGACTAGCCCAGAGACCCAGTACTTC.

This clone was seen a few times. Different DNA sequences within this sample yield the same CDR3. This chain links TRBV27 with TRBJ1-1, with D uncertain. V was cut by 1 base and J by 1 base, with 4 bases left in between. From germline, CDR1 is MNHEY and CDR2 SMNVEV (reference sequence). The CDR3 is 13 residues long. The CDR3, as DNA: TGTGCCAGCAGTTTATACAGGAACACTGAAGCTTTCTTT. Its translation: CASSLYRNTEAFF.

The CDR3 coding sequence is TGTGCCAGCAGCGATCAGGTTACAGGGGCTTTCCACACTGAAGCTTTCTTT. Translating it yields CASSDQVTGAFHTEAFF. The chain joins TRBV6-2 or TRBV6-3 to TRBJ1-1, with TRBD1 matching 7 bases. V lost 6 bases to trimming and J lost 3 bases; unmatched junction nucleotides: 16. The CDR3 extends over 17 amino acids. The germline CDR1 and CDR2 sequences are MNHEY and SVGEGT.

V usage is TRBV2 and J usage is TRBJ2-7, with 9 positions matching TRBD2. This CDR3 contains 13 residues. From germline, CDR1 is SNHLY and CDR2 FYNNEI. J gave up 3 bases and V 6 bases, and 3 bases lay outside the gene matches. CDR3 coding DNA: TGTGCCAGCAGATTTAGCGGGGGCTACGAGCAGTACTTC. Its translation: CASRFSGGYEQYF.

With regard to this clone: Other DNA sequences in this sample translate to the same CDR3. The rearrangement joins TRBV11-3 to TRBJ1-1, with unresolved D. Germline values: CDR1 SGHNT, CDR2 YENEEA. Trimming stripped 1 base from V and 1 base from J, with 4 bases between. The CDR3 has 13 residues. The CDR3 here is CASSLGGNTEAFF. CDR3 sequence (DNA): TGTGCCAGCAGCTTAGGAGGGAACACTGAAGCTTTCTTT.

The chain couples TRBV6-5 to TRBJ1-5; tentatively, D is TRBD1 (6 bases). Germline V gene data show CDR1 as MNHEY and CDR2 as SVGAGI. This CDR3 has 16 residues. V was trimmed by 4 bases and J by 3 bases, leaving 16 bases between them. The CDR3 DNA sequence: TGTGCCAGCAGTTCCAGGGGTAACCTAGTCAATCAGCCCCAGCATTTT. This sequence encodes CASSSRGNLVNQPQHF.

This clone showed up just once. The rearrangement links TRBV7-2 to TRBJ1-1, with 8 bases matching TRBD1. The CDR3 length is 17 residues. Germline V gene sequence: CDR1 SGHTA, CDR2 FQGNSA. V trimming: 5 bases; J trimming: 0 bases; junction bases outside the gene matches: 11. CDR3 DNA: TGTGCCAGCAGCCCGGGGGGGGCAGGGGGCATGAACACTGAAGCTTTCTTT. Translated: CASSPGGAGGMNTEAFF.

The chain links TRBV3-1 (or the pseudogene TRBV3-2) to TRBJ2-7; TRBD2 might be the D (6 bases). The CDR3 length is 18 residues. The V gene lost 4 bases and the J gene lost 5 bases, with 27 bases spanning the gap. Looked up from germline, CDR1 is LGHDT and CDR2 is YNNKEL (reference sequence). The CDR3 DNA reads TGTGCCAGCAGCCCCCCGGCGGGTGGCACTAGCCATTCTCACGAGCAGTACTTC. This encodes CASSPPAGGTSHSHEQYF.

CDR3 coding DNA: TGTGCCAGCAGCCAAGAAGGAGGGTATGAGCAGTTCTTC. Its protein product is CASSQEGGYEQFF. This rearrangement joins TRBV3-1 (or the pseudogene TRBV3-2) to TRBJ2-1; a weak D match, TRBD2 (6 bases). This CDR3 is built from 13 residues. V was trimmed by 0 bases and J by 8 bases, leaving 8 bases between them. The germline V gene encodes CDR1 LGHDT and CDR2 YNNKEL (reference sequence).

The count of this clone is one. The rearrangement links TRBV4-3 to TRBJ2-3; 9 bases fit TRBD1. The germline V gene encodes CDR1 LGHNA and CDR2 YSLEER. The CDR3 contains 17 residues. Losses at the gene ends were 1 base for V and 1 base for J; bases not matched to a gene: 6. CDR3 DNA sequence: TGCGCCAGCAGCCAAGTCTACAGGGGGCTAGGCACAGATACGCAGTATTTT. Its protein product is CASSQVYRGLGTDTQYF.

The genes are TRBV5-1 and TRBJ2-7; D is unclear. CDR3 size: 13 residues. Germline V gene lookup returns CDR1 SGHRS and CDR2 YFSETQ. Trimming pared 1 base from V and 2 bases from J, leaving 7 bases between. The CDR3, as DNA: TGCGCCAGCAGCTTGTCGCGTGCCTACGAGCAGTACTTC. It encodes CASSLSRAYEQYF.

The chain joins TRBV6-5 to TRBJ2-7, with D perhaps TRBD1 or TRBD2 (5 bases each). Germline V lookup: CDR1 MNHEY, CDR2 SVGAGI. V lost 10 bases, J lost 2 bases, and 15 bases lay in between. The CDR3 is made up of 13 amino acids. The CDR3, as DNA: TGTGCCACCCGCCGGGACCAAGCCTACGAGCAGTACTTC. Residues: CATRRDQAYEQYF.

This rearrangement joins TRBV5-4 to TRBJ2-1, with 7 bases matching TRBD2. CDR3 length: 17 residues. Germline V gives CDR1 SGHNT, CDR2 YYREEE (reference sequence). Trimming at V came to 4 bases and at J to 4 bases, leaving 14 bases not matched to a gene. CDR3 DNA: TGTGCCAGCAGCAACCTAGGCGGGGGAAGTCCTTACAATGAGCAGTTCTTC. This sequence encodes CASSNLGGGSPYNEQFF.

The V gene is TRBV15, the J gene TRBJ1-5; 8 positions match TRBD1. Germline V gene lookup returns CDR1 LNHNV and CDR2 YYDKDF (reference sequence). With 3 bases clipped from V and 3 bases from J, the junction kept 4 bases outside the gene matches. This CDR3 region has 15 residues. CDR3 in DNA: TGTGCCACCAGCAGTCGGACAGGGAACAATCAGCCCCAGCATTTT. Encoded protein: CATSSRTGNNQPQHF.